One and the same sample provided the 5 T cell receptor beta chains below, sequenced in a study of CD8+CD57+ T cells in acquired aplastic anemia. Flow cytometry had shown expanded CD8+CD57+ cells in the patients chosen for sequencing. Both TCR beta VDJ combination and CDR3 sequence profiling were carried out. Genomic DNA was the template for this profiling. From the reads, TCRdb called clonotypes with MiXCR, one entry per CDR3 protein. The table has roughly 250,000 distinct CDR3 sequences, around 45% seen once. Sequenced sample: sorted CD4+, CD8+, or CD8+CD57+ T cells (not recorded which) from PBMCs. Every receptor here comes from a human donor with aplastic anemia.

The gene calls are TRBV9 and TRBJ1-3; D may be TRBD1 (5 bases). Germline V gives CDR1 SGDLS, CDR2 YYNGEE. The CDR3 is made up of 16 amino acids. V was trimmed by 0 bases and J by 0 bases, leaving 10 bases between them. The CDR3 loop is CASSVGGAFSGNTIYF. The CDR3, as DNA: TGTGCCAGCAGCGTAGGAGGGGCCTTCTCTGGAAACACCATATATTTT.

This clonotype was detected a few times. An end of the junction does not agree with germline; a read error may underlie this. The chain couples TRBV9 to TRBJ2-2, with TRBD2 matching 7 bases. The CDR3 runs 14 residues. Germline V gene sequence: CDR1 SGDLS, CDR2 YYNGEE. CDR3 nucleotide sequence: TGTGCCAGCAGCTCGGGGCCAGTCGGCGGGGGGCTGTTTTTT. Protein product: CASSSGPVGGGLFF. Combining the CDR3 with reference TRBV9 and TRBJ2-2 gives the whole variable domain DSGVTQTPKHLITATGQRVTLRCSPRSGDLSVYWYQQSLDQGLQFLIQYYNGEERAKGNILERFSAQQFPDLHSELNLSSLELGDSALYFCASSSGPVGGGLFFGEGSRLTVL.

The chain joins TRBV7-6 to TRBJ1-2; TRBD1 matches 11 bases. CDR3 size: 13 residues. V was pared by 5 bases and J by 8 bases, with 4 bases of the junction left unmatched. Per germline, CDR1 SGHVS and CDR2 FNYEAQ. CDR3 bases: TGTGCCAGCAGCACGGGACAGGGGGACGGCTACACCTTC. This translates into CASSTGQGDGYTF.

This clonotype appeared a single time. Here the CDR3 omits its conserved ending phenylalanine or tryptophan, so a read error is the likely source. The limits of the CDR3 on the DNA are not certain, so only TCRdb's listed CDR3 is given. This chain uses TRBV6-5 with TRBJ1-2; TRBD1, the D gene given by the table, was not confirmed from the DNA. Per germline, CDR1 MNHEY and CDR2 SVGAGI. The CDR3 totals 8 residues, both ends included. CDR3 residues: CASSPSTG.

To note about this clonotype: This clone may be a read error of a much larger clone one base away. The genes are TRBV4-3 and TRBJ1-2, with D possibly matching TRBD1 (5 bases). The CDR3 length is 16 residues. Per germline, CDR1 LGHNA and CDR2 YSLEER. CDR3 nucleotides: TGCGCCAGCAGCCCAACTTGGGACCCTGAGGCCTATGGCCACACCTTC. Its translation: CASSPTWDPEAYGHTF.